These T cell receptor beta chains were read from a single sample in a study of T-cell memory formation after mild COVID-19. TCRdb re-derived calls from the 5' RACE reads in MiXCR, one entry per CDR3 protein. The sample carries around 370,000 distinct CDR3 sequences, around 20% recorded once. Specimen: PBMCs or a T cell subset sorted from them (not recorded which). The receptors shown here come from an adult woman who had mild COVID-19 (a few samples of this study predate the infection). Cell type and time point are not known. Each CDR3 is given with its conserved first and last residue. D genes are given only for firm matches. A clone size is listed for some rows: how often the clone was seen (once, few, many), or a class if it is expanded.

>TRBJ2-7|.|once|TRBV9
TGTGCCAGCAGCTTAACCGGGACTGAATACGAGCAGTACTTC
CASSLTGTEYEQYF
>TRBJ2-3|.|.|TRBV18
TGTGCCAGCTCACTTCAGGGGAGAGGCACAGATACGCAGTATTTT
CASSLQGRGTDTQYF
>TRBJ2-2|.|few|TRBV12-3/TRBV12-4
TGTGCCAGCAGATACAGTCCTGCCGGGGAGCTGTTTTTT
CASRYSPAGELFF
>TRBJ1-1|.|few|TRBV6-2/TRBV6-3
TGTGCCAGCAGTTACCCGAGATTGAGGGACACTGAAGCTTTCTTT
CASSYPRLRDTEAFF
>TRBJ1-5|.|few|TRBV7-8
TGTGCCAGCAGCTTAGGGACAGAACAGCCCCAGCATTTT
CASSLGTEQPQHF
>TRBJ2-5|TRBD2|few|TRBV24-1
TGTGCCACCAGTGATCCGCGGGGGTTGGGAGAGACCCAGTACTTC
CATSDPRGLGETQYF
>TRBJ2-7|.|few|TRBV20-1
TGCAGTGCCGTCCGAGCACAGGGTGGCCACTACGAGCAGTACTTC
CSAVRAQGGHYEQYF
>TRBJ2-3|.|.|TRBV6-6
TGTGCCAGCAGGGGGACGGCTAGCACAGATACGCAGTATTTT
CASRGTASTDTQYF
>TRBJ2-3|.|.|TRBV12-3/TRBV12-4
TGTGCCAGCAGTTTTACCACCGCCACAGATACGCAGTATTTT
CASSFTTATDTQYF
>TRBJ2-5|TRBD2|few|TRBV12-3/TRBV12-4
TGTGCCAGCAGTTCGGGAGGGCAGTCAGAGACCCAGTACTTC
CASSSGGQSETQYF
>TRBJ1-1|.|few|TRBV10-3
TGTGCCATCAGTGAGTCGTCGGCGGACGTAAGATCGGAAGCTTTCTTT
CAISESSADVRSEAFF
>TRBJ1-2|.|.|TRBV28
TGTGCCAGCAGTTCAATAGGTATCCCCTATGGCTACACCTTC
CASSSIGIPYGYTF
>TRBJ2-7|.|few|TRBV5-6
TGTGCCAGCAGCGTCTCTACGGGTGGGCAGGTGATTTACGAGCAGTACTTC
CASSVSTGGQVIYEQYF
>TRBJ2-3|.|.|TRBV10-3
TGTGCCATCAGTGGCCAAGGAAGGGCTTCAGATACGCAGTATTTT
CAISGQGRASDTQYF
>TRBJ2-5|.|few|TRBV5-6
TGTGCCAGCAGCATTTACCGTAGACCCGGAGAGACCCAGTACTTC
CASSIYRRPGETQYF
>TRBJ2-1|.|few|TRBV5-1
TGCGCCAGCAGCTTCGGGGTAGGGGAGCAGTTCTTC
CASSFGVGEQFF
>TRBJ2-2|TRBD1|.|TRBV7-3
TGTGCCAGCAGCCCCGGACAGGGAACCGGGGAGCTGTTTTTT
CASSPGQGTGELFF
>TRBJ2-7|TRBD2|.|TRBV6-2/TRBV6-3
TGTGCCAGCACGGTGCTAGCGGGAGTCTACGAGCAGTACTTC
CASTVLAGVYEQYF
>TRBJ1-1|.|.|TRBV5-5
TGTGCCAGCAGCTTTGTTGGGGCCGGGAACACTGAAGCTTTCTTT
CASSFVGAGNTEAFF
>TRBJ2-2|.|.|TRBV5-1
TGCGCCAGCAGCTTGCGCCAGGACAACACCGGGGAGCTGTTTTTT
CASSLRQDNTGELFF
>TRBJ1-1|.|.|TRBV6-5
TGTGCCAGCAGCTCCCCGCGGGGAGGCACTGAAGCTTTCTTT
CASSSPRGGTEAFF
>TRBJ2-2|.|few|TRBV3-1
TGTGCCAGCAGCCACCTTACTAGAACCGGGGAGCTGTTTTTT
CASSHLTRTGELFF
>TRBJ2-1|.|.|TRBV5-4
TGTGCCAGCAGCTTTAGGGGCGGGTCCAATGAGCAGTTCTTC
CASSFRGGSNEQFF
>TRBJ1-1|.|.|TRBV29-1
TGCAGCTCCCAACTGAACACTGAAGCTTTCTTT
CSSQLNTEAFF
>TRBJ1-2|.|.|TRBV12-3/TRBV12-4
TGTGCCAGCAGCCCTCCCCACAGGCGGCGCCCTCTGATTAACTATGGCTACACCTTC
CASSPPHRRRPLINYGYTF
>TRBJ2-5|.|.|TRBV11-2
TGTGCCAGCAGCCTTAATACTAGGGAAGAGACCCAGTACTTC
CASSLNTREETQYF
>TRBJ2-2|.|few|TRBV12-3/TRBV12-4
TGTGCCAGCAGTTCTCTGACAGTAAACACCGGGGAGCTGTTTTTT
CASSSLTVNTGELFF
>TRBJ1-5|TRBD1|.|TRBV23-1
TGCGCCAGCAGTCAATCTAGGGGGCGTAATCAGCCCCAGCATTTT
CASSQSRGRNQPQHF
>TRBJ1-5|.|few|TRBV5-8
TGTGCCAGCAGCTCGGTCAGGGACATCGGGCGCAATCAGCCCCAGCATTTT
CASSSVRDIGRNQPQHF
>TRBJ2-5|.|few|TRBV14
TGTGCCAGCAGCCCTTCCCAGTACTTC
CASSPSQYF
>TRBJ2-3|.|.|TRBV2
TGTGCCAGCAGGGGCCCGACTAGCACAGATACGCAGTATTTT
CASRGPTSTDTQYF
>TRBJ2-1|TRBD2|few|TRBV5-1
TGCGCCAGCAGTCCTAGCGGGGGTACCTACAATGAGCAGTTCTTC
CASSPSGGTYNEQFF
>TRBJ1-1|.|.|TRBV2
TGTGCCAGCATTCGGACCGCGGACACTGAAGCTTTCTTT
CASIRTADTEAFF
>TRBJ2-1|.|few|TRBV24-1
TGTGCCACCAGTCACAGGGCCGGCTACAATGAGCAGTTCTTC
CATSHRAGYNEQFF
>TRBJ2-7|TRBD2|few|TRBV4-3
TGCGCCAGCAGCCAAGAGCGTCGCGGGAGTTACGAGCAGTACTTC
CASSQERRGSYEQYF
>TRBJ2-6|TRBD1|.|TRBV24-1
TGTGCCACCAGTGACCAGGTCTGGCAGGGGGCTAACTCTGGGGCCAACGTCCTGACTTTC
CATSDQVWQGANSGANVLTF
>TRBJ1-2|.|few|TRBV2
TGTGCCAGCAGTCCTCAGGGAGGCTATGGCTACACCTTC
CASSPQGGYGYTF
>TRBJ1-2|TRBD1|.|TRBV27
TGTGCCAGCAGTGCGACAGGGGGCAGGTCGGGGGGCTACACCTTC
CASSATGGRSGGYTF
>TRBJ2-3|.|.|TRBV6-5
TGTGCCAGCAGTCCCGGCCAGGACCACACAGATACGCAGTATTTT
CASSPGQDHTDTQYF
>TRBJ2-1|.|.|TRBV4-3
TGCGCCAGCAGCCAAGATACGGGATCCTCCTACAATGAGCAGTTCTTC
CASSQDTGSSYNEQFF
>TRBJ1-5|TRBD1|.|TRBV5-1
TGCGCCAGCAGCTTGGGGACAGGTCCCAATCAGCCCCAGCATTTT
CASSLGTGPNQPQHF
>TRBJ2-7|TRBD1|.|TRBV6-2/TRBV6-3
TGTGCCAGCAGCCTCGGACAGGGCGTTATCTACGAGCAGTACTTC
CASSLGQGVIYEQYF
>TRBJ1-5|TRBD1|.|TRBV7-6
TGTGCCAGCAGCCTATGGACAGGGTCGAGCAATCAGCCCCAGCATTTT
CASSLWTGSSNQPQHF
>TRBJ2-1|TRBD2|.|TRBV12-3/TRBV12-4
TGTGCCAGCAGTCACACGCCCGGGACTAGCGGGAGGGCCGGCTACAATGAGCAGTTCTTC
CASSHTPGTSGRAGYNEQFF
>TRBJ2-5|.|.|TRBV9
TGTGCCAGCAGCGTAGACGCGGTCCGGGGTGTGTTGCAAGAGACCCAGTACTTC
CASSVDAVRGVLQETQYF
>TRBJ2-2|TRBD1|.|TRBV5-6
TGTGCCAGCAGCTTACAGGGGGTGAACACCGGGGAGCTGTTTTTT
CASSLQGVNTGELFF
>TRBJ1-2|.|.|TRBV5-1
TGCGCCAGCAGCTTGTCTTCGGGTTCCCTCTATGGCTACACCTTC
CASSLSSGSLYGYTF
>TRBJ1-2|TRBD1|.|TRBV6-5
TGTGCCAGCAGTACCGGACAGGCGCCTAACTATGGCTACACCTTC
CASSTGQAPNYGYTF
>TRBJ1-1|.|few|TRBV24-1
TGTGCCACCAGTGACTCTACAGGGACTAAAGCTTTCTTT
CATSDSTGTKAFF
>TRBJ2-3|.|.|TRBV6-4
TGTGCCAGCAGTGACCGTAGTGGGGATACGCAGTATTTT
CASSDRSGDTQYF